The rows below give T cell receptor beta chains drawn from one sample of a study of blood T cell repertoires in COVID-19. Here immunoSEQ multiplex PCR was the method, and the copy in TCRdb shows in-frame clones only, minus some. The sample contains approximately 140,000 clones, around three quarters of which appear only once. Sample: peripheral blood. Receptors were obtained from an elderly man with acute or convalescent COVID-19. Both conserved end residues are part of each CDR3.

j_gene,v_gene,CDR3aa
TRBJ1-6,TRBV5-8,CASSLGPWNSPLHF
TRBJ1-2,TRBV19,CASTRAGGNYGYTF
TRBJ2-6,TRBV6-5,CASALEVSGANVLTF
TRBJ1-2,TRBV10-3,CAISEAGLGGYTF
TRBJ1-2,TRBV10-3,CAISGTRDFVDTF
TRBJ1-1,TRBV5-1,CASSEGEETEAFF
TRBJ2-7,TRBV6-6,CASILSMDRVYEQYF
TRBJ2-7,TRBV5-1,CASSPQQGVYEQYF
TRBJ1-4,TRBV5-8,CASSRDPTATNEKLFF
TRBJ2-5,TRBV28,CASSKAGGLGETQYF
TRBJ1-4,TRBV18,CASSSGQAATNEKLFF
TRBJ2-7,TRBV19,CATRGTSGDSYEQYF
TRBJ1-6,TRBV7-9,CASRQGEGSPLHF
TRBJ2-4,TRBV7-2,CASSLGQGPNIQYF
TRBJ1-6,TRBV4-2,CASSQSGGESPLHF
TRBJ1-2,TRBV15,CATSRGPGRGDGYTF
TRBJ2-1,TRBV5-8,CASSVGGDFYNEQFF
TRBJ1-2,TRBV15,CATSFGRADYGYTF
TRBJ1-5,TRBV19,CASSFGTVNQPQHF
TRBJ2-7,TRBV5-1,CASSFLAGGQGEQYF
TRBJ2-2,TRBV7-2,CASSPGGRVTGELFF
TRBJ2-1,TRBV19,CASSWAGLYVGNEQFF
TRBJ2-7,TRBV5-5,CASSKPGQSYEQYF
TRBJ2-5,TRBV6-5,CASSTRDTQETQYF
TRBJ1-1,TRBV6-6,CASSQQVLVTEAFF
TRBJ2-2,TRBV7-2,CASSTGQGRSGELFF
TRBJ1-3,TRBV6-5,CASSLDSTSGNTIYF